Following are 8 T cell receptor beta chains from one sample sequenced in a study of graft-versus-host responses after intestinal transplantation. Antigens for these TCRs are unknown. The repertoire was sequenced with immunoSEQ multiplex PCR; TCRdb's copy has only in-frame clones and lacks some. The table shows about 88,000 clones, with roughly 93% occurring only once. The sample consisted of unstimulated CD4+ T cells sorted from spleen or lymph node cells, taken before transplant. These receptors were collected from a human donor who was the organ donor for an intestinal transplant.

The chain recombines TRBV27 with TRBJ1-3, with D unresolved. Trimming shortened V by 6 bases and J by 0 bases, and 9 bases separated the two germline ends. This CDR3 is built from 14 residues. CDR1 and CDR2 from the germline V gene are MNHEY and SMNVEV (reference sequence). CDR3 in amino acids: CASRSAGSGNTIYF. CDR3 DNA sequence: TGTGCCAGCAGGTCAGCAGGCTCTGGAAACACCATATATTTT.

The rearrangement joins TRBV15 to TRBJ1-3; tentative D call: TRBD1 (5 bases). The CDR3 is made up of 16 amino acids. V was trimmed by 4 bases and J by 3 bases, leaving 16 bases between them. Germline CDR1 reads LNHNV; CDR2 reads YYDKDF (reference sequence). The CDR3 sequence is CATSIGGGGYGNTIYF. The CDR3 DNA is TGTGCCACCAGCATCGGTGGGGGAGGTTATGGAAACACCATATATTTT.

This sequence joins TRBV5-4 and TRBJ1-4, with D possibly TRBD1 on 5 matching bases. The ends were cut back, 4 bases at V and 6 bases at J, with 13 bases in the middle. The V gene's germline CDR1 is SGHNT and CDR2 YYREEE (reference sequence). The CDR3 consists of 14 residues. The CDR3 region is CASSRDSSDEKLFF. CDR3 DNA: TGTGCCAGCAGCCGTGACAGTTCGGATGAAAAACTGTTTTTT. Together with reference TRBV5-4 and TRBJ1-4, the CDR3 gives the full variable domain: ETGVTQSPTHLIKTRGQQVTLRCSSQSGHNTVSWYQQALGQGPQFIFQYYREEENGRGNFPPRFSGLQFPNYSSELNVNALELDDSALYLCASSRDSSDEKLFFGSGTQLSVL.

The CDR3 here is CASSLPRQGQETQYF. CDR3 bases: TGCGCCAGCAGCTTGCCCCGACAGGGACAAGAGACCCAGTACTTC. This rearrangement joins TRBV5-1 to TRBJ2-5; TRBD1 agrees at 7 bases. CDR1 SGHRS and CDR2 YFSETQ come from the germline V gene. The CDR3 has 15 residues. V lost 1 base, J lost 2 bases, and 5 bases stayed unmatched.

The chain has TRBV19 and TRBJ1-5; TRBD1 is a possible D gene (6 bases). The V end lost 2 bases, the J end lost 2 bases, and 16 bases lay between the germline ends. In germline, CDR1 is LNHDA, CDR2 SQIVND (reference sequence). The CDR3 is 17 residues long. CDR3 protein: CASSIPKQGLRNQPQHF. The CDR3 DNA follows: TGTGCCAGTAGTATACCAAAACAGGGTTTGCGCAATCAGCCCCAGCATTTT. Variable domain in full (rest from reference TRBV19 and TRBJ1-5): DGGITQSPKYLFRKEGQNVTLSCEQNLNHDAMYWYRQDPGQGLRLIYYSQIVNDFQKGDIAEGYSVSREKKESFPLTVTSAQKNPTAFYLCASSIPKQGLRNQPQHFGDGTRLSIL.

This chain uses TRBV7-6 with TRBJ1-6; 10 bases are shared with TRBD1. The CDR3 is 14 residues long. Germline V gene lookup returns CDR1 SGHVS and CDR2 FNYEAQ. Unmatched junction bases numbered 4, after V lost 3 bases and J lost 11 bases. The CDR3 region is CASSLTGGWAPLHF. In DNA, the CDR3 is TGTGCCAGCAGCTTGACAGGGGGCTGGGCACCCCTCCACTTT.

The chain is built from TRBV9 and TRBJ2-3; D is undetermined. The V gene's germline CDR1 is SGDLS and CDR2 YYNGEE. The germline V and J ends were trimmed by 1 base and 0 bases, with 6 bases remaining between them. There are 14 residues in the CDR3. The CDR3 nucleotides read TGTGCCAGCAGCGTAATGAGGAGCACAGATACGCAGTATTTT. Translating gives CASSVMRSTDTQYF.

J is TRBJ2-4 and V is TRBV2, with TRBD2 matching 10 bases. This CDR3 region has 16 residues. Germline CDR1 is SNHLY and CDR2 is FYNNEI. The junction had 6 bases not matched to a gene; V was cut back by 1 base and J by 6 bases. Here the CDR3 reads CASSEVVAGGRNIQYF. The CDR3 nucleotides are TGTGCCAGCAGTGAAGTGGTAGCGGGGGGTCGAAACATTCAGTACTTC.